These 15 T cell receptor beta chains came from one sample sequenced in a study of tumor-infiltrating lymphocytes in primary liver carcinoma. With 500 to 650 ng total RNA as template and a constant-region primer, TCR beta cDNA was made. Nested multiplex PCR, run for three rounds with slightly modified ARM-PCR, yielded TCR beta libraries. Amplification in the first two PCR rounds was performed using TRBV1-TRBV30 forward primers and a C-beta reverse primer for roughly 9 cycles each. TCRdb recomputed calls from the multiplex PCR reads with MiXCR, one row per CDR3 protein. This sample has fewer than 400,000 distinct CDR3 sequences, with nearly 60% found just once. RNA was extracted from whole blood without cell sorting, alongside germline DNA. The specimen sequenced was peripheral blood. The receptors derive from a woman in her 30s with primary liver carcinoma and hepatitis B virus infection.

On this clonotype itself: An end of the junction differs from the germline gene, which may be a read error. The rearrangement links TRBV28 to TRBJ1-1, with 7 positions matching TRBD1. CDR3 length: 14 residues. Germline CDR1 MDHEN, CDR2 SYDVKM. The CDR3 nucleotides are TGTGCCAGCACCTGGACAGGACTGAACACTGAGGCTTTCTTT. Its protein is CASTWTGLNTEAFF.

This clonotype was detected many times. V and J are TRBV12-3 or TRBV12-4 and TRBJ2-7; D not certain. V lost 1 base to trimming and J lost 3 bases, with 7 bases between them. CDR3 length equals 13 residues. In DNA form, the CDR3 reads TGTGCCAGCAGTTTAGAAGGGCGCTACGAGCAGTACTTC. It specifies CASSLEGRYEQYF.

To note about this clonotype: A much bigger clone sits one base away, suggesting this may be a read error. The chain uses TRBV12-3 or TRBV12-4 and TRBJ1-3; TRBD1 might be the D (6 bases). The CDR3 sequence is 18 residues long. The CDR3, as DNA: TGTGCCAGCAGCCGCTGGGGTACGGGGGCCCGCTCTGGAAGCACCATATATTTT. It yields the protein CASSRWGTGARSGSTIYF.

The count of this clonotype is one. This chain uses TRBV2 with TRBJ2-3; weak D call: TRBD2 (6 bases). The CDR3 consists of 15 residues. Germline V lookup: CDR1 SNHLY, CDR2 FYNNEI. Trimming pared 7 bases from V and 1 base from J, leaving 15 bases between. In nucleotides, the CDR3 is TGTGCCAGCAATCCCGAAGCGGGCCGCACAGATACGCAGTATTTT. This codes for CASNPEAGRTDTQYF.

This clonotype was counted ten times or more. At one of its ends the junction is not consistent with the germline gene, which may arise from a read error. The V gene is TRBV11-2, the J gene TRBJ2-1; 7 bases are shared with TRBD1. In germline, CDR1 is SGHAT, CDR2 FQNNGV. The CDR3 runs 15 residues. CDR3 sequence: CASSLAPGGRNEQFF. CDR3 nucleotides: TGTGCCAGCAGCTTAGCGCCAGGGGGAAGGAATGAACAGTTCTTC.

There are many counts of this clonotype. V is TRBV11-2 and J is TRBJ2-1; perhaps D is TRBD1 or TRBD2 (5 bases each). Germline lookup yields CDR1 SGHAT and CDR2 FQNNGV. V was trimmed by 5 bases and J by 9 bases, leaving 23 bases between them. CDR3 length: 16 amino acids. The CDR3, as DNA: TGTGCCAGCAGCCCCGTTGGGGGTCTCATTCCCAGTGAGCAGTTCTTC. Translation: CASSPVGGLIPSEQFF.

CDR3: CASGLVGWTSGANNEQFF. The CDR3 nucleotides are TGTGCTAGTGGTTTGGTAGGCTGGACTAGCGGGGCTAACAATGAGCAGTTCTTC. The gene calls are TRBV12-5 and TRBJ2-1, with 12 bases fitting TRBD2. V lost 0 bases to trimming and J lost 5 bases; unmatched junction nucleotides: 8. The CDR3 is made up of 18 amino acids. Germline lookup yields CDR1 LGHNT and CDR2 FRNRAP.

This clonotype came up once. A junction boundary mismatches the germline segment, possibly from a read error. The chain combines TRBV5-6 with TRBJ2-2, with D possibly TRBD2 on 5 matching bases. This CDR3 has 15 residues. Per germline, CDR1 SGHDT and CDR2 YYEEEE. CDR3 protein: CASSLEAPFTGELVF. CDR3 DNA: TGTGCCAGCAGCTTGGAAGCGCCCTTCACCGGGGAGCTGGTTTTT.

This clonotype was seen more than once but under ten times. The chain couples TRBV5-4 to TRBJ2-4; D not certain. The V gene's germline CDR1 is SGHNT and CDR2 YYREEE (reference sequence). V lost 5 bases, J lost 5 bases, and 11 bases lay in between. The CDR3 runs 13 residues. CDR3 in amino acids: CASSFFRENIQYF. The CDR3 coding sequence is TGTGCCAGCAGTTTTTTTAGGGAAAACATTCAGTACTTC.

With regard to this clonotype: The junction does not match germline at one end; this may be a read error. The V call is TRBV6-2 or TRBV6-3, the J call TRBJ2-7; D gene uncertain. The CDR3 sequence is 12 residues long. Germline-derived CDR1 and CDR2 are MNHEY and SVGEGT. The CDR3 DNA reads TGTGTCAGCTTGAGTTTTACCTACGAGGAGTACTTC. It translates to CVSLSFTYEEYF.

The chain uses TRBV28 and TRBJ2-1, with TRBD2 identical over 10 bases. After removal of 4 bases from V and 0 bases from J, the junction contained 15 bases not matched to a gene. Germline CDR1 and CDR2: MDHEN and SYDVKM. CDR3 size: 20 residues. CDR3 in amino acids: CASSYRPTSGWHSSYNEQFF. CDR3 bases: TGTGCCAGCAGTTACCGCCCGACTAGCGGGTGGCACAGCTCCTACAATGAGCAGTTCTTC.

The chain carries TRBV12-3 or TRBV12-4 and TRBJ1-2; tentatively, D is TRBD1 (5 bases). V shed 6 bases and J shed 1 base, with 18 bases lying between them. The CDR3 sequence is 16 residues long. CDR3 residues: CASRHGALFDNYGYTF. DNA of the CDR3: TGTGCCAGCAGACACGGGGCACTTTTTGATAACTATGGCTACACCTTC.

This sequence joins TRBV11-2 and TRBJ2-2; D is unclear. The CDR3 consists of 14 residues. The germline CDR1 and CDR2 sequences are SGHAT and FQNNGV. The V end lost 10 bases, the J end lost 3 bases, and 15 bases lay between the germline ends. The CDR3 bases are TGTGCCACCAGTTTAGATCATTACACCGGGGAGCTGTTTTTT. Residues: CATSLDHYTGELFF.

A word on this clonotype: A much larger clone lies a single base off, so this may be a read error. The CDR3 DNA reads as TGTGCCAGCAGTGACTTCCGGGGCAAGATACGCTACGAGCAGTACTTC. Its protein is CASSDFRGKIRYEQYF. The rearrangement joins TRBV6-1 to TRBJ2-7; D is perhaps TRBD1 or TRBD2 (5 bases each). Trimming stripped 3 bases from V and 3 bases from J, with 18 bases between. CDR1 is MNHNS and CDR2 is SASEGT in the germline V gene. The CDR3 has 16 residues.

The chain links TRBV20-1 to TRBJ2-7, with D possibly TRBD1 on 6 matching bases. The CDR3 is made up of 12 amino acids. The V end was cut by 3 bases, the J end by 3 bases, with 9 bases between. Germline CDR1 DFQATT, CDR2 SNEGSKA (reference sequence). The CDR3 region has the DNA TGCAGTGCTAGCGTCAGGGGCTACGAGCAGTACTTC. Amino acid sequence: CSASVRGYEQYF.